This T cell receptor (beta chain) originates from a study of cytomegalovirus exposure and HLA in healthy donors (dated by TCRdb to 2016 to 2017). Context from the whole study: An earlier analysis of 587 of the donors reported about 280 Gb of sequence data and around 110 million unique TCR beta sequences obtained from approximately 180 million T cells. Roughly 310 gigabases of sequencing data and 80 million or so unique TCR sequences were included in an early release covering about 600 HLA-typed donors. Of the roughly 400 genotyped donors, over 70% fell in the genetic ancestry cluster associated with self-reported Caucasian donors. The study was designed to test whether signatures of past pathogen exposure could be identified by cataloging public T cell receptors. The study profiled the T cell repertoires of hundreds of subjects by immunosequencing and related them to cytomegalovirus serostatus. In addition to the first cohort of approximately 650 subjects, a separate validation cohort of over 90 different subjects was used. To predict cytomegalovirus infection status, the study brought together high-throughput TCR immunosequencing, statistical association of individual TCRs with disease status, and machine learning. In a later analysis, previously published TCR beta repertoires from several hundred donors were re-analyzed and high-resolution HLA genotyping was added so that TCR occurrence patterns could be studied. Rather than using new phenotypic data, the later analysis identified candidate immune exposures from TCR beta sequences and from how often those sequences occurred across donors. An earlier analysis of 587 of the donors used high-throughput TCR beta sequencing to judge whether each TCR beta V gene segment behaved as functional or pseudogenic. Donor age, sex, ethnicity and CMV serostatus were compiled alongside the repertoire data. In a later genetic analysis, genome-wide SNP genotypes for about three fifths of the roughly 670 donors were used, and that subset was treated as a discovery cohort. Every repertoire in the discovery cohort had been generated on one and the same sequencing platform. HLA typing covered class I and class II loci at four-digit resolution. Typing coverage differed by locus: A, B, C, DRB1 and DQB1 were typed in roughly 620-630 donors, DQA1 in about 560, DPA1 in some 570, and DPB1 in approximately 450. Several DR-DQ haplotypes were handled as single units for association and clustering because linkage in the cohort was strong. Among 398 genotyped donors of the cohort, an average of approximately 240,000 unique TCR beta nucleotide sequences was sequenced per donor, of which about 19% were non-productive.

What the work shows at the level of the full study, not this receptor alone: Most CMV-associated TCR beta chains appeared to be HLA-restricted in a later analysis, and the HLA associations seemed to be driven largely by CMV exposure. An association between a missense DCLRE1C variant and V-gene and J-gene trimming of TCR beta chains was found in a later genetic analysis and replicated in an independent cohort. In an earlier analysis of over 550 of the donors, most TCR beta V segments were observed in productive rearrangements about 87% or about 30% of the time, broadly matching IMGT annotations. When HLA alleles, especially DR and DQ, strongly co-occurred, TCR associations were difficult to assign to individual alleles. According to the authors, the approach could potentially be generalized to other disease states and immunological phenotypes. In both the original and validation cohorts, the classifier was reported to diagnose cytomegalovirus status with high specificity and sensitivity. Because the 87-base-pair reads could not distinguish some IMGT-functional V segments, including TRBV6-2 and TRBV6-3, those segments were excluded. CMV serostatus was the only immune exposure information available for the cohort. Correlated functional status among segregating V segments might reflect linkage disequilibrium, but an unknown experimental factor could not be ruled out. A cluster of highly shared sequence variants was judged likely to represent a technical artifact of the sequencing pipeline. This cohort had only TCR beta chains sequenced, and the lack of alpha or paired-chain data limited which features could be detected. In a later analysis, HLA-associated TCR beta chains showed more clonal expansion and lower generation probabilities than non-associated chains that were equally common. Because HLA typing was missing for some donors at each locus, association tests included only the typed subset. Because counts were too low, around 18 rarely observed V segments, including chromosome 9 orphons, were left out of the earlier analysis of approximately 580 of the donors. In a later analysis, TCR association rates were found to vary across HLA loci, with the most associated TCRs seen for DRB1 alleles and the fewest for HLA-C alleles. The presence/absence analyses assumed that sequencing depth was roughly uniform across donors, and that assumption may not be true. A total of some 180 TCR beta chains were listed by the study as associated with cytomegalovirus. Compared with the roughly 670-donor mean, donors in an Asian-associated ancestry cluster had fewer N-insertions in productive TCRs, according to a later genetic analysis. A further reported finding was that TCR beta sequences accurately predicted the HLA-A and HLA-B alleles for most subjects in the first cohort. At a false discovery rate of 0.05, a later analysis linked around 17,000 TCR beta sequences to specific HLA alleles. Several of the top co-occurrence clusters appeared to be linked to parvovirus B19, influenza, CMV and Epstein-Barr virus, according to a later analysis. Across donors, most TCR sequences were observed very rarely, whereas some public TCRs were present in many individuals. In vitro tests confirmed that three of the cytomegalovirus-associated TCR beta chains recognize cytomegalovirus antigens.

The library was generated by the immunoSEQ multiplex PCR assay. The multiplex PCR relied on a mix of 60 forward primers for TCR Vbeta segments and 13 reverse primers for TCR Jbeta segments. Amplification of the CDR3 region of rearranged TCR beta genes was performed with a multiplex PCR assay on genomic DNA. The amplified TCR beta libraries were sequenced on the Illumina HiSeq System as 87-base-pair reads. Turning to the authors' computational methods: Across the 670 or so repertoires, a later analysis counted about 81 million unique TCR beta chains, roughly 11 million of which were shared by at least two donors. A nearest-neighbor algorithm error-corrected the raw reads and collapsed the reads into unique sequences, merging closely related sequences to remove PCR and sequencing errors. V, D and J gene segments were assigned by aligning CDR3 sequences to IMGT reference sequences. For a sequence to be retained, a match of at least six nucleotides to both a V gene segment and a J gene segment was required. Rearrangements were called productive when the CDR3 lacked stop codons and stayed in frame with V and J; all others were non-productive. CDR3 was defined by IMGT convention, running from the second conserved V-encoded cysteine to the conserved J-encoded phenylalanine. In an earlier analysis of roughly 580 of the donors, sequences lacking an unambiguous match to a single V gene segment were excluded. In an earlier analysis of several hundred of the donors, V segments were called functional above 56.7% productive rearrangements and were called segregating when the between-donor standard deviation exceeded 5%. A statistical classification framework was developed to diagnose cytomegalovirus status using the catalog of TCR beta chain sequences. V and J gene assignment, in a later analysis, came from comparing TCR nucleotide sequences with IMGT/GENE-DB human TR gene sequences. A later analysis assigned CDR3 sequences and most-parsimonious VDJ recombination scenarios with the TCRdist pipeline. In a later analysis, each TCR beta chain was defined by its CDR3 amino acid sequence together with its V-gene family, and reads without a unique V-gene family were excluded. To address suspected cross-contamination and a sequencing artifact, a later analysis removed around 600 highly shared, low-generation-probability nucleotide sequences. In a later analysis, a clonal expansion index was calculated for each public chain from normalized within-repertoire ranks of inferred template counts. In a later analysis, generation probabilities were computed with a VDJ recombination model fitted to out-of-frame rearrangements, and the resulting probabilities were checked against IGoR. In a later analysis, hypergeometric tests were used to score TCR-TCR, TCR-HLA and TCR-CMV co-occurrence, with a repertoire-size bias correction applied to TCR pairs. In a later analysis, false discovery rates were estimated by permuting HLA or CMV assignments 20 times. In a later analysis, co-occurring TCRs were grouped with DBSCAN, and TCRdist sequence similarity was added when clustering was performed within HLA-allele-positive subsets. For co-occurrence clustering, repertoires with fewer than 30,000 or more than 120,000 public chains were excluded, along with five repertoires with anomalous nucleotide sharing. Held by TCRdb, this immuneACCESS table contains in-frame sequences only and omits some clones. Under half of the omission traces to an unresolved V gene where checked; the cause of the rest is unknown. Clone size and V and J calls were adopted from that table, with D and trimming inferred from the DNA. This sample lists roughly 180,000 clones; around 84% were detected once. The top ten clonotypes cover under 1.5% of the sample.

The cohort comprised fewer than 750 healthy bone marrow donors. All cohort members were sampled while nominally healthy, although unrecorded immune exposures were likely present. The donor was CMV seropositive and was included in the group of approximately 310 seropositive cohort members. A peripheral blood sample was collected from each donor, and TCR beta sequencing was performed on peripheral blood mononuclear cells. The Qiagen DNeasy Blood Extraction Kit was used to extract genomic DNA from the blood cell samples. As regards this clone: Its binding antigen is unknown. One base away there is no much larger clone; base qualities are not given.

The CDR3 has 14 amino acids, counting the end cysteine and phenylalanine. This entry keeps only the CDR3 DNA: 42 bases, framed from base 1. Reading the germline V gene gives CDR1 MNHEY and CDR2 SVGAGI. Trimming costs V 2 bases and J 5 bases, and their ends lie 12 bases apart. This chain is built from TRBV6-5 and TRBJ1-2; no D gene can be assigned with confidence. The sequence was collected from a girl aged 2-10 years in good health and CMV-seropositive. Sequencing was done on a sample of PBMCs. The bases read TGTGCCAGCAGTTACCGGGAGTCGGGGTATGGCTACACCTTC. This translates into CASSYRESGYGYTF.